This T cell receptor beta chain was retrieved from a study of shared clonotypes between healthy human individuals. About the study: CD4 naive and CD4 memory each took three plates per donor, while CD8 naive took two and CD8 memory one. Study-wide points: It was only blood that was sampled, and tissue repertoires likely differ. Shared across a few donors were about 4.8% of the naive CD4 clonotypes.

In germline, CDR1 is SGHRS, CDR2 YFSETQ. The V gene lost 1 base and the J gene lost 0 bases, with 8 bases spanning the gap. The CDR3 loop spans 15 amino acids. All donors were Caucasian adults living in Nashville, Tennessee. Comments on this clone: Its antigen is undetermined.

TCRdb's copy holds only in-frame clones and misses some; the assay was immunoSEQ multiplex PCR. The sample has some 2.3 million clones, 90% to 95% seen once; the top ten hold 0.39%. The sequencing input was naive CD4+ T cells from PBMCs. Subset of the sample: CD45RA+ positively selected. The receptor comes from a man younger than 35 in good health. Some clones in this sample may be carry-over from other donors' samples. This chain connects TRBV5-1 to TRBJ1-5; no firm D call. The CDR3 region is CASSLSGDSNQPQHF. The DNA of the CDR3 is TGCGCCAGCAGCTTGTCTGGAGATAGCAATCAGCCCCAGCATTTT.